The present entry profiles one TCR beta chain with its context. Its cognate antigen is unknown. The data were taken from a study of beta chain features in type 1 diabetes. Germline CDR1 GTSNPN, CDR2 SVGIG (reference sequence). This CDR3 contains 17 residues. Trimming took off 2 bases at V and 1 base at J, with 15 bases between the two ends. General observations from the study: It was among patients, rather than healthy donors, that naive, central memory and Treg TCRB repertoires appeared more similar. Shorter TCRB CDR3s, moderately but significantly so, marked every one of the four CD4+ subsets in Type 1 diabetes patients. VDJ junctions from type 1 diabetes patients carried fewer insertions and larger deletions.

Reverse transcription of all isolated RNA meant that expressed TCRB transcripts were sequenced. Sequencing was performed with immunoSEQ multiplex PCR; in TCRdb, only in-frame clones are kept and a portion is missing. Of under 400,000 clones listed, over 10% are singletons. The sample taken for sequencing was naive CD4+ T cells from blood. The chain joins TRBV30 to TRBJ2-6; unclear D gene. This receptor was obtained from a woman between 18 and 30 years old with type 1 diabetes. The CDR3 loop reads CAWSLGRTSSGANVLTF. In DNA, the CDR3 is TGTGCCTGGAGTTTGGGCAGAACCTCATCTGGGGCCAACGTCCTGACTTTC.